The present entry profiles one T cell receptor beta chain with its context. These data are taken from a study of blood T cell repertoires in COVID-19. Study-wide background: Sample material is recorded as cDNA or gDNA derived from T cells, B-cell-depleted T cells, or PBMCs.

Germline CDR1 reads SGHDN; CDR2 reads FVKESK. The CDR3 runs to 14 residues. Trimming cost V 1 base and J 7 bases, with 10 bases left between them. Produced via immunoSEQ multiplex PCR; TCRdb's table is partial and in-frame only. Among about 200,000 clones listed, roughly 77% were seen once. The sequence was collected from a woman between 40 and 50 years old with COVID-19, enrolled during active disease. Sample: peripheral blood. This chain uses TRBV14 with TRBJ2-2; D unclear. CDR3 in DNA: TGTGCCAGCAGCCAAGTGGAGTATCTCGGGGAGCTGTTTTTT. Encoded protein: CASSQVEYLGELFF.